This record covers a single T cell receptor (beta chain). Its antigen is not yet known. Qualities for individual bases were not recorded, and no much larger clone is one base off. V trim: 0 bases; J trim: 4 bases; unmatched bases: 5. The CDR3 contains 16 residues, cysteine and phenylalanine counted. Left in the record is the CDR3 DNA by itself, 48 bases read in frame from the first base. The germline V gene yields SGHTA for CDR1 and FQGTGA for CDR2. Ficoll-Paque density gradient centrifugation was the method used to isolate PBMCs. This specimen belongs to a study of T-cell memory formation after mild COVID-19 (dated by TCRdb to about 2021). As for the study more broadly: Most TCR sequence clusters were specific to one of the two donors. Two young, previously healthy adult volunteers, one female and one male, were included in the cohort. Longitudinal TCRalpha and TCRbeta repertoire sequencing tracked T-cell clones expanding and contracting after mild COVID-19 in a couple of donors.

TCRdb lists the instrument as Illumina NovaSeq 6000. TCRalpha and TCRbeta cDNA libraries were constructed by 5'RACE with constant-segment primers, with sample barcodes and unique molecular identifiers being introduced. Trizol reagent was used to extract RNA from every sample. Library amplification was performed in two PCR steps, and a second sample barcode and Illumina TruSeq adapters were introduced in the second step. Libraries were sequenced on an Illumina NovaSeq with 2 x 150 bp paired-end reads. The authors processed their data as follows. With migec v1.2.7, reads were demultiplexed and then collapsed into UMI-guided consensus sequences. Using mixcr v2.1.11, UMI consensuses were aligned to TRA and TRB V and J templates and then assembled into clonotypes. Clonotypes were classified as expanded or contracted when called significant by both edgeR and NoisET, with noise models trained on biological replicates. edgeR calls used a false discovery rate-adjusted p below 0.01 and a log2 fold-change threshold of 1. As an exploratory analysis of dynamics, max-normalized trajectories of the 1000 most abundant clonotypes were examined with PCA combined with hierarchical clustering. Separately sequenced CD4+ and CD8+ repertoires were used to assign the CD4 or CD8 phenotype of responding clones. The raw public reads went through TCRdb reprocessing: fastp at Q25, MiXCR clone calling, in-frame beta chains kept. Rows with one shared CDR3 protein collapse into an entry with the most common genes and DNA. The V and J calls follow TCRdb's processing rather than the paper's. The sample table shows approximately 570,000 distinct CDR3 sequences, and about a sixth are seen once. Of the sample, 12% is held by the ten largest clones.

Overall study results and their limits: Some responding clones were detected in pre-infection memory, suggesting pre-existing cross-reactive memory T cells joined the SARS-CoV-2 response. Clones that contracted from day 15 to 85 showed balanced CD4/CD8 phenotypes, whereas a second wave of clones that expanded from day 15 to 37 leaned towards CD4+. Contracting CD4+ clones appeared mostly in the CM and EM memory subsets, whereas CD8+ clones were enriched in EMRA. The study included only a couple of mild cases, and larger cohorts that include severe cases with pre-infection samples were judged to be necessary. SARS-CoV-2 specificity was not confirmed for the second-wave clones peaking on day 37.

The V and J genes are TRBV7-3 and TRBJ2-3, with 9 junctional bases fitting TRBD2. The receptor comes from an adult woman who had mild COVID-19 (a few samples of this study predate the infection). The sample titles of this study are shuffled in the database, so cell type and time point are left out; the donor was told from shared clones. Sequenced material: PBMCs or a T cell subset sorted from them (not recorded which). The CDR3 has the sequence CASSLTAGGLADTQYF. The nucleotides are TGTGCCAGCAGCTTAACAGCGGGAGGTCTTGCAGATACGCAGTATTTT.